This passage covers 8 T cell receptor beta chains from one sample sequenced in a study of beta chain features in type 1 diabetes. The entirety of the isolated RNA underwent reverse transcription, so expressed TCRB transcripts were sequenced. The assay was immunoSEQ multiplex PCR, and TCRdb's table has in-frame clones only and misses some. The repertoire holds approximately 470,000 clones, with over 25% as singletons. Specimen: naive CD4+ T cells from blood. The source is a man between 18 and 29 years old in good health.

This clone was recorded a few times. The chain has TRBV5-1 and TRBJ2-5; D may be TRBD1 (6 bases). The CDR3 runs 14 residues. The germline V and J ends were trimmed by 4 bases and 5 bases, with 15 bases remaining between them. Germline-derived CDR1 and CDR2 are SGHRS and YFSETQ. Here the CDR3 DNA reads TGCGCCAGCAGCCCCCTCGAAGGGGGTGAGACCCAGTACTTC. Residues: CASSPLEGGETQYF.

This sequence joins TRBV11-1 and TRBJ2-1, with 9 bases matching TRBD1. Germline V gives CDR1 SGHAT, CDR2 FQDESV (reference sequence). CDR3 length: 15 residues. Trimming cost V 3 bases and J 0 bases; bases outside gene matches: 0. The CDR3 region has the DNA TGTGCCAGCAGCTTGGGACAGGGCTCCTACAATGAGCAGTTCTTC. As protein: CASSLGQGSYNEQFF.

The CDR3: CASSEGGALYEQYF. In DNA, the CDR3 is TGTGCCAGCAGTGAAGGCGGAGCCCTCTACGAGCAGTACTTC. The chain uses TRBV6-1 and TRBJ2-7, with D uncertain. Per the germline V gene, CDR1 is MNHNS and CDR2 is SASEGT. The V end lost 1 base, the J end lost 3 bases, and 10 bases lay between the germline ends. The CDR3 length is 14 residues.

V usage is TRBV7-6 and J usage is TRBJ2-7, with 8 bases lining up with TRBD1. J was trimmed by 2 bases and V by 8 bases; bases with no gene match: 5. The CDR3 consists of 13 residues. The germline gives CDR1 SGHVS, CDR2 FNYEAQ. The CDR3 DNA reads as TGTGCCAGCGCCCCGACAGGGGCCTACGAGCAGTACTTC. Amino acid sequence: CASAPTGAYEQYF.

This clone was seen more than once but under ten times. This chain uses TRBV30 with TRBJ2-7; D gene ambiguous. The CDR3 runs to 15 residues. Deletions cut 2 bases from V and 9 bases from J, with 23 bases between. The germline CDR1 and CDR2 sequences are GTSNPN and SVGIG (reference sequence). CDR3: CAWSSPVRRSYGQYF. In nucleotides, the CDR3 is TGTGCCTGGAGTAGTCCCGTCCGGCGGAGCTATGGGCAGTACTTC.

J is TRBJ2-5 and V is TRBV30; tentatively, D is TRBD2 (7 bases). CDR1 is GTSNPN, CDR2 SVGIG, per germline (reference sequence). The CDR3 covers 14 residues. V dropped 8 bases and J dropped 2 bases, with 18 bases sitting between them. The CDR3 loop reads CALGRTAGQETQYF. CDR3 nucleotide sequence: TGTGCCCTAGGGCGGACAGCGGGGCAAGAGACCCAGTACTTC.

CDR3 sequence: CAWSSTSGSLNEQFF. In nucleotides, the CDR3 is TGTGCCTGGAGTAGCACTAGCGGGAGTCTCAATGAGCAGTTCTTC. V and J are TRBV30 and TRBJ2-1; 11 bases are shared with TRBD2. V was pared by 2 bases and J by 6 bases, with 6 bases of the junction left unmatched. This CDR3 is 15 amino acids long. Germline V gene data show CDR1 as GTSNPN and CDR2 as SVGIG (reference sequence). The full variable domain, rest sourced from reference TRBV30 and TRBJ2-1, is SQTIHQWPATLVQPVGSPLSLECTVEGTSNPNLYWYRQAAGRGLQLLFYSVGIGQISSEVPQNLSASRPQDRQFILSSKKLLLSDSGFYLCAWSSTSGSLNEQFFGPGTRLTVL.

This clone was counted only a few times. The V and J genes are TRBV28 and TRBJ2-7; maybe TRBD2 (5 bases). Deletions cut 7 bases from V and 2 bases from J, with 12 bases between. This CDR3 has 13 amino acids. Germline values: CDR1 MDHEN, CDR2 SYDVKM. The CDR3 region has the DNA TGTGCCAGCATAGGCGGGCCAACCTACGAGCAGTACTTC. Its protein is CASIGGPTYEQYF.